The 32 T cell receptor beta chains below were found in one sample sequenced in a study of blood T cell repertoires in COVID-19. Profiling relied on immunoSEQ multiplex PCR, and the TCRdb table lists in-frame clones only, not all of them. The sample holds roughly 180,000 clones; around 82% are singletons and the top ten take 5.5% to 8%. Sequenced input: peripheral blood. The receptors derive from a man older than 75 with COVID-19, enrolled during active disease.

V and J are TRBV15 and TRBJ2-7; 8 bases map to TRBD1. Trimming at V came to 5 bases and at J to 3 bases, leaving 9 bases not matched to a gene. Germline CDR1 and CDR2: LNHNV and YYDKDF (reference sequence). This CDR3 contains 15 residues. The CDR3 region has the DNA TGTGCCACCAGCCGTTCGACAGGGGCATACTACGAGCAGTACTTC. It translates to CATSRSTGAYYEQYF.

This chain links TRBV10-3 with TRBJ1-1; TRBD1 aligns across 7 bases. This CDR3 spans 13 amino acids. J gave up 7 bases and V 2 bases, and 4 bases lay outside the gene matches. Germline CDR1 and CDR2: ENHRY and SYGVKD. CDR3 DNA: TGTGCCATCAGTGAGAAGGGGGACAGTGAAGCTTTCTTT. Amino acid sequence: CAISEKGDSEAFF.

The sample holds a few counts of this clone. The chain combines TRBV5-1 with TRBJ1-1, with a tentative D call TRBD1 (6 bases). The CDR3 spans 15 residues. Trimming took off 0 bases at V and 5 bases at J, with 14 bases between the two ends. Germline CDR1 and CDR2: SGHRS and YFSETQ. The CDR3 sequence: CASSLVSGEGTEAFF. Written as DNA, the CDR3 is TGCGCCAGCAGCTTGGTTTCAGGGGAAGGGACTGAAGCTTTCTTT.

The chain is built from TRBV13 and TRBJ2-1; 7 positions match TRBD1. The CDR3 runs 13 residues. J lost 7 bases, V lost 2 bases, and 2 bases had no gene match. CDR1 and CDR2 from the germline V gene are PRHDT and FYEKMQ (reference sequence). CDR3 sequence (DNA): TGTGCCAGCAGCTTACAACAGGGGAATGAGCAGTTCTTC. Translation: CASSLQQGNEQFF.

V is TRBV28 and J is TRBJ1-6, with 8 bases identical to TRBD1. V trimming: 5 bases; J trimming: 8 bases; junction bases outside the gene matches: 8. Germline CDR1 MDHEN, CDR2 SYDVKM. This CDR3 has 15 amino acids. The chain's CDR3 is CASSALTGEDSPLHF. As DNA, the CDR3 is TGTGCCAGCAGTGCCTTGACAGGGGAAGATTCACCCCTCCACTTT.

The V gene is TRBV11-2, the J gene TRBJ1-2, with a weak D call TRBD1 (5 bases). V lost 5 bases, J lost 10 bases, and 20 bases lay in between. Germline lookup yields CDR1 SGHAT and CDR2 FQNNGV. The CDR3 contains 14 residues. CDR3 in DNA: TGTGCCAGCAGCCCCCACGGAGGGGATATTGACTACACCTTC. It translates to CASSPHGGDIDYTF.

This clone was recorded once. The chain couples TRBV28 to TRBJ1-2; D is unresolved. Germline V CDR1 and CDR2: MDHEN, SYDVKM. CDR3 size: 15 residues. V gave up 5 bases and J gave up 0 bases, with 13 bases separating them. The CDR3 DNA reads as TGTGCCAGCAGTCCAGCGGGCATTGCTAACTATGGCTACACCTTC. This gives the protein CASSPAGIANYGYTF.

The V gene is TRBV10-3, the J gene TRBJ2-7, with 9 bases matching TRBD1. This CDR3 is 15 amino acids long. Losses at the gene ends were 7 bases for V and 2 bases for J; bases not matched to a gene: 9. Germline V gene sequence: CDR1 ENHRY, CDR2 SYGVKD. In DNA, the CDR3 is TGTGCCATCAATAGGGGACAGGGAAATCCCTACGAGCAGTACTTC. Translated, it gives CAINRGQGNPYEQYF.

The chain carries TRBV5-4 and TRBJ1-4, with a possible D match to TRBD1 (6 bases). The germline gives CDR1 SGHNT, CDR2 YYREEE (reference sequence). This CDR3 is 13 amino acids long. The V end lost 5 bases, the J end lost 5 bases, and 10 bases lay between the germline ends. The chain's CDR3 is CASRRGQNEKLFF. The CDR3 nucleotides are TGTGCCAGCAGGCGCGGACAGAATGAAAAACTGTTTTTT.

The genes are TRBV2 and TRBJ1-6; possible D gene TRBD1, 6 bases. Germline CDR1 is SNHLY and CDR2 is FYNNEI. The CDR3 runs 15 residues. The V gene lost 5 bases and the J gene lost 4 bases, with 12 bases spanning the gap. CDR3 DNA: TGTGCCAGCAGTTCCTCCAGGGGTTATAATTCACCCCTCCACTTT. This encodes CASSSSRGYNSPLHF.

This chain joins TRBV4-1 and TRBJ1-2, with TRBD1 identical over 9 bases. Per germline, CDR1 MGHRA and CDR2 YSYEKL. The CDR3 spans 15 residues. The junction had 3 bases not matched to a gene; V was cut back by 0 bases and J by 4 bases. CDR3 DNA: TGCGCCAGCAGCCAAGATGGACAGGGGTTCTATGGCTACACCTTC. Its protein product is CASSQDGQGFYGYTF.

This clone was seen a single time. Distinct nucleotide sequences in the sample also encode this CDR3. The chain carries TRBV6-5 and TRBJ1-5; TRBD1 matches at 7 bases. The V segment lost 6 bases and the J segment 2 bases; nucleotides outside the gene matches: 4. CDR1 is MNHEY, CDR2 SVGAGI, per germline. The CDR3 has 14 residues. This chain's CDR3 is CASRRTGRNQPQHF. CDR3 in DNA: TGTGCCAGCAGGCGGACAGGTCGCAATCAGCCCCAGCATTTT.

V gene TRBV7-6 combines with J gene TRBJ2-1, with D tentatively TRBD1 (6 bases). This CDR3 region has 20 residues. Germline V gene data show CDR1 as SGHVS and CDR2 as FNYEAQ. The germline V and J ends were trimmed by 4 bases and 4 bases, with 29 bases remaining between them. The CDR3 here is CASSSHLAGVSLGSYNEQFF. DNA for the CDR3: TGTGCCAGCAGCTCCCACCTTGCAGGGGTCAGTTTAGGGAGTTACAATGAGCAGTTCTTC.

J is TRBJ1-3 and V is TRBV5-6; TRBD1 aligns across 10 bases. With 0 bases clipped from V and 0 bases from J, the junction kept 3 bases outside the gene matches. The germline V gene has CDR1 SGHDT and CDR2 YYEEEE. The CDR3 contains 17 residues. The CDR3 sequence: CASSLVGQGFSGNTIYF. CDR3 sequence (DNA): TGTGCCAGCAGCTTGGTGGGACAGGGGTTCTCTGGAAACACCATATATTTT.

This CDR3 reads CASSSQRTVTGELFF. CDR3 DNA: TGTGCCAGCAGCTCTCAACGCACAGTAACCGGGGAGCTGTTTTTT. V gene TRBV7-9 combines with J gene TRBJ2-2, with D unclear. The CDR3 is 15 residues long. Trimming shortened V by 4 bases and J by 5 bases, and 14 bases separated the two germline ends. Germline CDR1 is SEHNR and CDR2 is FQNEAQ (reference sequence).

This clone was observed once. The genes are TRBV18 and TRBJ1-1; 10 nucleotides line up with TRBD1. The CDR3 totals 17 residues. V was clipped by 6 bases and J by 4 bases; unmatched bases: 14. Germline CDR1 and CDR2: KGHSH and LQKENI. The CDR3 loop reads CASSPSGTGAMSTEAFF. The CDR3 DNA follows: TGTGCCAGCTCTCCCTCCGGGACAGGGGCCATGAGCACTGAAGCTTTCTTT.

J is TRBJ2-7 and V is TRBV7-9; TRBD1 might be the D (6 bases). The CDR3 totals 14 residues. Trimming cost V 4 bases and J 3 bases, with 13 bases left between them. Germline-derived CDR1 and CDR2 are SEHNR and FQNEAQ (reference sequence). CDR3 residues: CASSSSGQIYEQYF. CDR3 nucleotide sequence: TGTGCCAGCAGCTCCTCAGGACAGATCTACGAGCAGTACTTC.

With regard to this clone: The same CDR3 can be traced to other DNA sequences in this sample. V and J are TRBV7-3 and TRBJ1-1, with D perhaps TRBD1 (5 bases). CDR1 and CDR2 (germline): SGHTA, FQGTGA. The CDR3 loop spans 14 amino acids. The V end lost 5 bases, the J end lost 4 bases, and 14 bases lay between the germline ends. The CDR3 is CASSPSDGGTEAFF. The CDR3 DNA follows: TGTGCCAGCAGCCCCTCTGACGGGGGCACTGAAGCTTTCTTT.

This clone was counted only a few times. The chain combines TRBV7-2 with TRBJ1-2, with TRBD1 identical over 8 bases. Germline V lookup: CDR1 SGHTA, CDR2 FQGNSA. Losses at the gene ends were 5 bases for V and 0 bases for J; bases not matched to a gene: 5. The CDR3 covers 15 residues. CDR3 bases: TGTGCCAGCAGCCCACAGGGGGTGTCTAACTATGGCTACACCTTC. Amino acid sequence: CASSPQGVSNYGYTF.

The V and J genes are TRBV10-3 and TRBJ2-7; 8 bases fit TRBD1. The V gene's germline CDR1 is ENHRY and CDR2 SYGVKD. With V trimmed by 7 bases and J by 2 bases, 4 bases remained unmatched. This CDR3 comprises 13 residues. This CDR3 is CAITQGAAYEQYF. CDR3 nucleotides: TGTGCCATCACCCAGGGGGCGGCCTACGAGCAGTACTTC.

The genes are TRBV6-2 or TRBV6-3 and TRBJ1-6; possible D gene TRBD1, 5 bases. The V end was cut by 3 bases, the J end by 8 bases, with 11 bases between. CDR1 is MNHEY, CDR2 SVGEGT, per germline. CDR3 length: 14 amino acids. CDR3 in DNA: TGTGCCAGCAGTTATCGCAGGGTCGATTCACCCCTCCACTTT. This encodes CASSYRRVDSPLHF.

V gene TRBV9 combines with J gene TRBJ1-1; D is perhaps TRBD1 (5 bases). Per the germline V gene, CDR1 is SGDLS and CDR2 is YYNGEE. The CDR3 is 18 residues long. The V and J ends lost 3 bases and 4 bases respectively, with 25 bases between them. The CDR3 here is CASSATGAAHKWGTEAFF. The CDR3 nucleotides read TGTGCCAGCAGCGCTACTGGGGCGGCTCATAAATGGGGCACTGAAGCTTTCTTT.

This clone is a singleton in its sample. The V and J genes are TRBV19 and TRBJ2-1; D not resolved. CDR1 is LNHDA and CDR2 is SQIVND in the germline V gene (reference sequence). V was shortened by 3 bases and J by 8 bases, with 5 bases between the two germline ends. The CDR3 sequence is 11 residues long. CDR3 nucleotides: TGTGCCAGTAGTATTCAGGATGAGCAGTTCTTC. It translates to CASSIQDEQFF. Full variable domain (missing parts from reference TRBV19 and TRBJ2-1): DGGITQSPKYLFRKEGQNVTLSCEQNLNHDAMYWYRQDPGQGLRLIYYSQIVNDFQKGDIAEGYSVSREKKESFPLTVTSAQKNPTAFYLCASSIQDEQFFGPGTRLTVL.

The CDR3 DNA reads as TGTGCCAGCAGTGTAGCGGGGGCCGTGGGCAATGAGCAGTTCTTC. Encoded protein: CASSVAGAVGNEQFF. This chain connects TRBV6-1 to TRBJ2-1; 9 bases are shared with TRBD2. This CDR3 is 15 amino acids long. Germline lookup yields CDR1 MNHNS and CDR2 SASEGT. Unmatched junction bases numbered 7, after V lost 4 bases and J lost 6 bases.

CDR3 amino acids: CASSIGGYSNQPQHF. The CDR3 DNA reads as TGTGCCAGTAGTATCGGGGGTTATAGCAATCAGCCCCAGCATTTT. The chain has TRBV19 and TRBJ1-5; a possible D gene is TRBD1 (5 bases). The germline V gene encodes CDR1 LNHDA and CDR2 SQIVND (reference sequence). V was clipped by 3 bases and J by 0 bases, with 9 bases between them. The CDR3 has 15 residues.

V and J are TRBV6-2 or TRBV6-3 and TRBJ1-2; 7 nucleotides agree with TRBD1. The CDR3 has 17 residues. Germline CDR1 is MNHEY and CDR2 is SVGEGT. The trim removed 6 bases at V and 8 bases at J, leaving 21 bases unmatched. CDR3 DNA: TGTGCCAGCAGCCCCCAGACAGGGAGGTCGATTGCGAAAGGCTACACCTTC. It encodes CASSPQTGRSIAKGYTF.

DNA of the CDR3: TGTGCCAGCAGTTACGGGGGGAGCTCCTACAATGAGCAGTTCTTC. Translated, it gives CASSYGGSSYNEQFF. V gene TRBV6-5 combines with J gene TRBJ2-1; tentatively, D is TRBD2 (6 bases). V was cut by 2 bases and J by 0 bases, with 8 bases left in between. Germline V gene lookup returns CDR1 MNHEY and CDR2 SVGAGI. CDR3 length: 15 amino acids.

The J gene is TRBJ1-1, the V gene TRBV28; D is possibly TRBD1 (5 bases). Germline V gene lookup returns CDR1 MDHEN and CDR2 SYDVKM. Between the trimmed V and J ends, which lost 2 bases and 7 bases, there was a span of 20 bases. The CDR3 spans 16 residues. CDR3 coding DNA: TGTGCCAGCAGTTTAGTCACCGGGTCCCTAAGGGGTGAAGCTTTCTTT. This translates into CASSLVTGSLRGEAFF.

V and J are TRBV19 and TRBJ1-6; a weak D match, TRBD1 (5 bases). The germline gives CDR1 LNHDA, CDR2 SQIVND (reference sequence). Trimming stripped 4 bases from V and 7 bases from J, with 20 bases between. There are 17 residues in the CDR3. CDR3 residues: CASSTLRPAGRNSPLHF. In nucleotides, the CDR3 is TGTGCCAGTAGTACCTTACGGCCGGCAGGGCGGAATTCACCCCTCCACTTT.

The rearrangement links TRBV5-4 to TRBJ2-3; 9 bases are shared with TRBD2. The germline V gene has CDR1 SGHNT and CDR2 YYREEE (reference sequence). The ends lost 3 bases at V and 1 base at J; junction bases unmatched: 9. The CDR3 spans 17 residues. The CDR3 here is CASSWGGGGGGTDTQYF. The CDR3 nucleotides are TGTGCCAGCAGCTGGGGGGGCGGGGGGGGTGGCACAGATACGCAGTATTTT.

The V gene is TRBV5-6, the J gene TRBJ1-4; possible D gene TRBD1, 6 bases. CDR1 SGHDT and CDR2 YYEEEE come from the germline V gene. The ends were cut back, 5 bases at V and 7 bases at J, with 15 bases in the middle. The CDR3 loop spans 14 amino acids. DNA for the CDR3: TGTGCCAGCAGAGGGGGGGCTTTAGGTGAAAAACTGTTTTTT. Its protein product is CASRGGALGEKLFF.

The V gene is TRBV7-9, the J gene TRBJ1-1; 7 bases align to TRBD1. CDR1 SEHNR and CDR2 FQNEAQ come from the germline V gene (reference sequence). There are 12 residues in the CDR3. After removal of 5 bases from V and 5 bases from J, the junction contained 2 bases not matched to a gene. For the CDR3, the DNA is TGTGCCAGCAGCACAGGGGTAACTGAAGCTTTCTTT. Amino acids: CASSTGVTEAFF.